Listed here is a single T cell receptor (beta chain). Its matching antigen is unknown. The sample originates from a study of identifying expanded T cells in peripheral blood. Overall study findings and caveats: Across healthy donors, higher total template counts meant significantly greater two-week count variance.

During the collection period, no donor immune events like infections were recorded. The germline gives CDR1 SNHLY, CDR2 FYNNEI. The length of the CDR3 is 15 residues. The ends were cut back, 4 bases at V and 0 bases at J, with 13 bases in the middle. Method: immunoSEQ multiplex PCR; TCRdb's copy keeps in-frame clones and lacks some. The sample holds approximately 94,000 clones, about 87% seen once. The V gene is TRBV2, the J gene TRBJ2-7; D remains unclear. This TCR was recovered from a person between 18 and 75 years old in good health. Sample: blood. The CDR3 sequence: CASSVSGTLSYEQYF. CDR3 sequence (DNA): TGTGCCAGCAGTGTAAGTGGTACCCTCTCCTACGAGCAGTACTTC. Full variable domain (rest looked up from reference TRBV2 and TRBJ2-7): EPEVTQTPSHQVTQMGQEVILRCVPISNHLYFYWYRQILGQKVEFLVSFYNNEISEKSEIFDDQFSVERPDGSNFTLKIRSTKLEDSAMYFCASSVSGTLSYEQYFGPGTRLTVT.